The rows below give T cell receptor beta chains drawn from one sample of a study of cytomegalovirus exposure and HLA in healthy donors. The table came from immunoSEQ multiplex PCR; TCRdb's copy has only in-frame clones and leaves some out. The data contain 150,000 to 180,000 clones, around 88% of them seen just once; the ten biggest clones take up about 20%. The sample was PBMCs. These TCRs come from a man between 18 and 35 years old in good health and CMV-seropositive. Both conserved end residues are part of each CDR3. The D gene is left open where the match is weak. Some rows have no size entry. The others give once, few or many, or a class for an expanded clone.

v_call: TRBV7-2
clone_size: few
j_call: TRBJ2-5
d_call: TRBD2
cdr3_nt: TGTGCCAGCAGCTTCCAAGCGGGGGGGAGAAAGGGGACCCAGTACTTC
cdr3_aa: CASSFQAGGRKGTQYF

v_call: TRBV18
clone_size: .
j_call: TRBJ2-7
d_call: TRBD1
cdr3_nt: TGTGCCAGCTCACCAATGGACAGGGGTAGGAACGAGCAGTACTTC
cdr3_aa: CASSPMDRGRNEQYF

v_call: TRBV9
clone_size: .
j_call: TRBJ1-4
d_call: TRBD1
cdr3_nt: TGTGCCAGCAGCAGGACAGGTACTAATGAAAAACTGTTTTTT
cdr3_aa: CASSRTGTNEKLFF

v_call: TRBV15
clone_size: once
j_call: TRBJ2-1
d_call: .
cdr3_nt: TGTGCCACCAGCAGAAACACAGGGTCCCCGAGGGGTAATGAGCAGTTCTTC
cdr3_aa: CATSRNTGSPRGNEQFF

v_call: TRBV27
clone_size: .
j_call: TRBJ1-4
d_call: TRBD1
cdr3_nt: TGTGCCAGCAGTTCCGAGGGGATCGACAGGGGTAATGAAAAACTGTTTTTT
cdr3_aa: CASSSEGIDRGNEKLFF

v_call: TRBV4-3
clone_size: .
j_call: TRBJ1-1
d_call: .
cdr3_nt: TGCGCCAGCAGCTCGTACTCGCAGGGGCCCACTGAAGCTTTCTTT
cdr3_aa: CASSSYSQGPTEAFF

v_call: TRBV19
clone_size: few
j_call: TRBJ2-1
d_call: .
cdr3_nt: TGTGCCAGTACGCGGGGTTTTGAGCAGTTCTTC
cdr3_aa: CASTRGFEQFF

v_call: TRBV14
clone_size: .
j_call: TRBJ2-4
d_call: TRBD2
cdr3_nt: TGTGCCAGCAGCCAGGTAGCGGGGGCCAAAAACATTCAGTACTTC
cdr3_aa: CASSQVAGAKNIQYF

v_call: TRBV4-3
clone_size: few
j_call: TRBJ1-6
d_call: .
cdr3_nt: TGCGCCAGCAGCCAAGAACGACTTACGGATTCACCCCTCCACTTT
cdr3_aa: CASSQERLTDSPLHF

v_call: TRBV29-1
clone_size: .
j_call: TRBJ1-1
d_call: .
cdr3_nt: TGCAGCGTCGCCGCGACAGACACTGAAGCTTTCTTT
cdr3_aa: CSVAATDTEAFF

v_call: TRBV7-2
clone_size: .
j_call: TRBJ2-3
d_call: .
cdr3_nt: TGTGCCAGCAGCCGCTACAGGGCAGCGTCTAGCACAGATACGCAGTATTTT
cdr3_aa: CASSRYRAASSTDTQYF

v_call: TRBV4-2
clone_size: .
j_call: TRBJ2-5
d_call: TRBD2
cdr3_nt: TGTGCCAGCAGCCATCAAACCGTGGGACTAGTGGGGACCCAGTACTTC
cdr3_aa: CASSHQTVGLVGTQYF

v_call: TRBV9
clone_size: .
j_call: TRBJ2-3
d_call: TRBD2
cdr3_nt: TGTGCCAGCAGCGTAAATCTCGGGCGGGGGAGACGAGATACGCAGTATTTT
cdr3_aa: CASSVNLGRGRRDTQYF

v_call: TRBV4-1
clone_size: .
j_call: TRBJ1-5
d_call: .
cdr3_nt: TGCGCCAGCAGCCAGGGACCAGGGGGCAATCAGCCCCAGCATTTT
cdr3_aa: CASSQGPGGNQPQHF

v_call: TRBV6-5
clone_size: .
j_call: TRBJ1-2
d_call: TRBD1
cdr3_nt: TGTGCCAGCAGTTACTCGAGGCAGGGGGGTGGCTACACCTTC
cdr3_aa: CASSYSRQGGGYTF

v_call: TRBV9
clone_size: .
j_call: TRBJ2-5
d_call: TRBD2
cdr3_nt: TGTGCCAGCAGCGCGTACGGGACTAGCTCCCCCGAGACCCAGTACTTC
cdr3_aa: CASSAYGTSSPETQYF

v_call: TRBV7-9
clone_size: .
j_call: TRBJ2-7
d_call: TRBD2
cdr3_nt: TGTGCCAGCAGCCCTGGGACTAGCGGGCCCTACTCCTACGAGCAGTACTTC
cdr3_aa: CASSPGTSGPYSYEQYF

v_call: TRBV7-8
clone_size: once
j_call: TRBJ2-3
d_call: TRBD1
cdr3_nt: TGTGCCAGCGCCCTAGGACAGGGGTACGCAGATACGCAGTATTTT
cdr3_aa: CASALGQGYADTQYF

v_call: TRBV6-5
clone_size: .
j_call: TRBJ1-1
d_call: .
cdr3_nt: TGTGCCAGCAGTCCGGCCCGGGTCAGAAACACTGAAGCTTTCTTT
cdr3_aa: CASSPARVRNTEAFF

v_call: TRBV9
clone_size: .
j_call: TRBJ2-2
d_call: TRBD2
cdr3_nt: TGTGCCAGCAGCGCCCCCCGGAGCGGGAGGGCCGTGACCGGGGAGCTGTTTTTT
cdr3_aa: CASSAPRSGRAVTGELFF

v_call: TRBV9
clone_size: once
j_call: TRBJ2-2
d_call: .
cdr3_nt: TGTGCCAGCAGCCCCCCGGGGTCTCTCCACACCGGGGAGCTGTTTTTT
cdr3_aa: CASSPPGSLHTGELFF

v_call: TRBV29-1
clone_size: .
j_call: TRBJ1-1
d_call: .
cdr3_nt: TGCAGCGTTGGAGCCAGGGTGGGTGAGGGGGCTGAAGCTTTCTTT
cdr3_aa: CSVGARVGEGAEAFF

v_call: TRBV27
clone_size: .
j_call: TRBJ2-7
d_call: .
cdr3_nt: TGTGCCAGCAGTTTAACAAGGGGCGACGAGCAGTACTTC
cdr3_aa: CASSLTRGDEQYF

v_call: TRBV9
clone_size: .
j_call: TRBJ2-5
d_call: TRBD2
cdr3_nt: TGTGCCAGCAGCGTTAGCGGGGCCGAGGGGGAGACCCAGTACTTC
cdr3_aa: CASSVSGAEGETQYF

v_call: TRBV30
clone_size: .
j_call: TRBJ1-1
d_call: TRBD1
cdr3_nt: TGTGCCTGGAGTCCCGCCGGGACAGGTAACACTGAAGCTTTCTTT
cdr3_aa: CAWSPAGTGNTEAFF

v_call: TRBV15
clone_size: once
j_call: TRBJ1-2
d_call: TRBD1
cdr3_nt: TGTGCCACCAGCAGAGGCCAGGGGGCCCACTATGGCTACACCTTC
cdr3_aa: CATSRGQGAHYGYTF

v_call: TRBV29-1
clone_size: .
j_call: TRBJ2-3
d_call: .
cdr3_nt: TGCAGCGTTGGACCGGGTGGGGCCACAGATACGCAGTATTTT
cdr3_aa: CSVGPGGATDTQYF

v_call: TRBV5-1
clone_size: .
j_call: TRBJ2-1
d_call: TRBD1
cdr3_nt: TGCGCCAGCAGCCGACAGGGCTCCCTCAATGAGCAGTTCTTC
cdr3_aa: CASSRQGSLNEQFF

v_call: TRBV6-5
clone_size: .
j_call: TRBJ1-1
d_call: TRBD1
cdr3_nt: TGTGCCAGCAGTCGCGCGGGACAGGGGGCCACTGAAGCTTTCTTT
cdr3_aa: CASSRAGQGATEAFF

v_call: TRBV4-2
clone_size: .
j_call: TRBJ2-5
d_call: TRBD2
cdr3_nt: TGTGCCAGCAGCTACTCAGGACTAGCGGGAGTAGAGACCCAGTACTTC
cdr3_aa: CASSYSGLAGVETQYF

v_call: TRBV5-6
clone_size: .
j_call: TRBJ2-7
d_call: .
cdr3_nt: TGTGCCAGCAGCACAACAGGGACCCCCTACGAGCAGTACTTC
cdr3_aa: CASSTTGTPYEQYF

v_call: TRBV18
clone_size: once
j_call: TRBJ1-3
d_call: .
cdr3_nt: TGTGCCAGCTCACCCCGAGGAAGTGGCGAGCACACCATATATTTT
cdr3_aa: CASSPRGSGEHTIYF

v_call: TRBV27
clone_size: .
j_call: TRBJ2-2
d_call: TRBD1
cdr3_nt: TGTGCCAGCAGTCGGGACAGCTTGAACACCGGGGAGCTGTTTTTT
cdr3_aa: CASSRDSLNTGELFF

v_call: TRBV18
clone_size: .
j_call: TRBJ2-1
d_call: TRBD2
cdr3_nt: TGTGCCAGCTCACCCCGGACTAGCGGGAGGGTCGTCAGCAATGAGCAGTTCTTC
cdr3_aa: CASSPRTSGRVVSNEQFF